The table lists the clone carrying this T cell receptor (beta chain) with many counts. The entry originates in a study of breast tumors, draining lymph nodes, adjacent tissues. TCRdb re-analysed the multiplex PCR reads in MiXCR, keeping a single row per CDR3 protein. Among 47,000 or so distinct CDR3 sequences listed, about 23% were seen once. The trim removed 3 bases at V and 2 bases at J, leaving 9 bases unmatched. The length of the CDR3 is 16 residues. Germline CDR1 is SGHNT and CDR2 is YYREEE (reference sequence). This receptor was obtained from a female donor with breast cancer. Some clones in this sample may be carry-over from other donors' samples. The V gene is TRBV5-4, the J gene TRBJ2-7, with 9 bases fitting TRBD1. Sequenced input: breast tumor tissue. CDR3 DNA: TGTGCCAGCAGCTCGCTACAGGGGGCAACCCCCTACGAGCAGTACTTC. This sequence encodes CASSSLQGATPYEQYF.